This paragraph covers one T cell receptor beta chain sequence. The antigen remains undetermined. This specimen belongs to a study of T cells in Graves' hyperthyroidism and ophthalmopathy. Points from the study as a whole: The majority of expanded thyroid clonotypes above 0.001 also appeared in blood.

Amplified regions were TCR beta CDR3 sequences from RNA transcripts. Primed by the HTBI set, a first-round RT-PCR was run on the TCR CDR3. TCRdb fed the multiplex PCR reads into MiXCR, producing one record per CDR3 protein. The table lists hundreds of thousands of distinct CDR3 sequences, nearly 45% of them singletons. V dropped 5 bases and J dropped 0 bases, with 13 bases sitting between them. CDR1 is SGHVS and CDR2 is FQNEAQ in the germline V gene. The CDR3 contains 15 residues. The sequenced material came from peripheral blood or thyroid tissue (not recorded which). The sequence derives from an adult man with Graves' disease, either hyperthyroidism or ophthalmopathy (not recorded which). The chain uses TRBV7-8 and TRBJ1-2; no firm D call. The CDR3 is CASSRSDSTNYGYTF. In DNA form, the CDR3 reads TGTGCCAGCAGCCGCAGTGATTCAACTAACTATGGCTACACCTTC.